This TCR beta chain was obtained from a study of long-term antiretroviral therapy in people with HIV. Across the whole study: When the earliest samples were collected, ART was typically delayed until CD4 counts fell.

Version v3.0 of the immunoSEQ assay was performed at survey level. The data were produced by immunoSEQ multiplex PCR, yet TCRdb's version contains in-frame clones alone and is incomplete. This table holds about 30,000 clones, roughly 78% found once. Germline-derived CDR1 and CDR2 are LNHNV and YYDKDF (reference sequence). V trimming: 4 bases; J trimming: 3 bases; junction bases outside the gene matches: 8. The CDR3 consists of 16 residues. Sequenced here: unsorted PBMCs, sampled 1.5 years before starting antiretroviral therapy. This sequence was found in a man between 18 and 29 years old with HIV. The chain couples TRBV15 to TRBJ2-3; TRBD1 agrees at 9 bases. Written as DNA, the CDR3 is TGTGCCACCAGCAAAAGGACAGGGGTGTGGACAGATACGCAGTATTTT. The encoded protein is CATSKRTGVWTDTQYF.